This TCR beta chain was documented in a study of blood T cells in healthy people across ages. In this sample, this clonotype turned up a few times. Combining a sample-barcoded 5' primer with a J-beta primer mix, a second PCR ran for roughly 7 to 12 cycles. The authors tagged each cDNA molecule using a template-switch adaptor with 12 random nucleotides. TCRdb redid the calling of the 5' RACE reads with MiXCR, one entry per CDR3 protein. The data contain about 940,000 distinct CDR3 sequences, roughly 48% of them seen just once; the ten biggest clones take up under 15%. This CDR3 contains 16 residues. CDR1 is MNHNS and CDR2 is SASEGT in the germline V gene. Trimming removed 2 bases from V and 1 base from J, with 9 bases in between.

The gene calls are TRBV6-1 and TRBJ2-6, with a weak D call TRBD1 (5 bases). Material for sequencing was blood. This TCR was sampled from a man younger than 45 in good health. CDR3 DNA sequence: TGTGCCAGCAGTGAACCCCGACAGTCTGGGGCCAACGTCCTGACTTTC. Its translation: CASSEPRQSGANVLTF.